These T cell receptor beta chains were read from a single sample in a study of control samples from healthy donors and cancer patients. This table comes from immunoSEQ multiplex PCR, and its TCRdb copy is limited to in-frame clones, with some not included. The profile shows 120,000 to 150,000 clones, less than 95% of them singletons. The sequenced material came from blood. Receptors originate from a man between 18 and 29 years old in good health. Both conserved end residues are part of each CDR3. Fields, in order: clone size, V gene, CDR3 length, J gene, D gene, CDR3 DNA, CDR3 protein. D genes are given only for firm matches. Size tells how often a clone was seen (once, few, many) or the class of an expanded clone, and some rows leave it out.

>once|TRBV6-5|14|TRBJ2-2|-
TGTGCCAGCAGTCCTCAACTACCCACCGGGGAGCTGTTTTTT
CASSPQLPTGELFF
>-|TRBV6-1|15|TRBJ2-1|-
TGTGCCAGCAGTGAATGGGCAGGTGGATACAATGAGCAGTTCTTC
CASSEWAGGYNEQFF
>-|TRBV30|13|TRBJ2-7|-
TGTGCCTGGAGTGTGGGTACCGCCTACGAGCAGTACTTC
CAWSVGTAYEQYF
>-|TRBV5-1|13|TRBJ1-1|-
TGCGCCAGCAGCTTGGCCAGGGACACTGAAGCTTTCTTT
CASSLARDTEAFF
>once|TRBV5-1|15|TRBJ1-1|-
TGCGCCAGCAGCCGGGAGGGGGAACCAGGGACTGAAGCTTTCTTT
CASSREGEPGTEAFF
>-|TRBV30|15|TRBJ1-4|-
TGTGCCTGGAGTGCCCCCCCAGGGATAGGAGAAAAACTGTTTTTT
CAWSAPPGIGEKLFF
>few|TRBV9|14|TRBJ2-1|TRBD2
TGTGCCAGCAGCGCACCGGGAGGTTACAATGAGCAGTTCTTC
CASSAPGGYNEQFF
>-|TRBV7-2|15|TRBJ1-5|-
TGTGCCAGCAGCTTAATAAGGATGGGAAATCAGCCCCAGCATTTT
CASSLIRMGNQPQHF
>-|TRBV2|14|TRBJ1-1|-
TGTGCCAGCAGTAACCCTCCAGAGAACACTGAAGCTTTCTTT
CASSNPPENTEAFF
>once|TRBV9|16|TRBJ2-2|-
TGTGCCAGCAGCGTAGGTTCGCAGGGGTTCGCCGGGGAGCTGTTTTTT
CASSVGSQGFAGELFF
>few|TRBV6-4|15|TRBJ2-3|TRBD2
TGTGCCAGCAGTGAAAAAGCGGGGGCCCCAGATACGCAGTATTTT
CASSEKAGAPDTQYF
>-|TRBV21-1|16|TRBJ2-3|-
TGTGCCAGCAGCAAAGACAACAGCACTAGCACAGATACGCAGTATTTT
CASSKDNSTSTDTQYF
>-|TRBV23-1|15|TRBJ1-2|-
TGCGCCAGCAGTCAAAGGGGGGGTTTTAGGTGTGGCTACACCTTC
CASSQRGGFRCGYTF